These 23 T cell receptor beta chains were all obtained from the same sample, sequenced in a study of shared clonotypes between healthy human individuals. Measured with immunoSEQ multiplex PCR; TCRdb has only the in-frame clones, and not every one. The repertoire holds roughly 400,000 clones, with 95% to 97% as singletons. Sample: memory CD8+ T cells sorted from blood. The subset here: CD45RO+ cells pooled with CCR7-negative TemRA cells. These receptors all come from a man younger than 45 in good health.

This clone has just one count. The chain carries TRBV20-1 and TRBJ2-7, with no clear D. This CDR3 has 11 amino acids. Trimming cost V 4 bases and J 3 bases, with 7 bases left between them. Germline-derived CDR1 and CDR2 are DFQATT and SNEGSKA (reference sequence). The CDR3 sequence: CSAMGNYEQYF. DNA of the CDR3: TGCAGTGCTATGGGAAACTACGAGCAGTACTTC.

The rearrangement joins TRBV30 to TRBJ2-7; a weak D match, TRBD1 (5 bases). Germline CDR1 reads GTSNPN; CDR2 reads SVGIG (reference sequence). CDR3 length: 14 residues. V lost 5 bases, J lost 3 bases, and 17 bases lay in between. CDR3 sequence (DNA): TGTGCCTGGGGGGCTTCGACAATCTACTACGAGCAGTACTTC. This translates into CAWGASTIYYEQYF.

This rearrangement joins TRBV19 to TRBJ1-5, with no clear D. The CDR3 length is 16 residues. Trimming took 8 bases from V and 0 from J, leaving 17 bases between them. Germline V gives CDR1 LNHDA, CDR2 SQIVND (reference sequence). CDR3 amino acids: CASAQYRVYSNQPQHF. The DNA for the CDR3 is TGTGCCAGTGCTCAGTACCGGGTGTATAGCAATCAGCCCCAGCATTTT.

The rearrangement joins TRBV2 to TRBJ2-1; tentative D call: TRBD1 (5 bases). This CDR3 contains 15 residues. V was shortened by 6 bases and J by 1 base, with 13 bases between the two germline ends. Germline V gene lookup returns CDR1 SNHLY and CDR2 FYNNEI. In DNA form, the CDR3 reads TGTGCCAGCAGCTTGGTAGGGGTTTCCTACAATGAGCAGTTCTTC. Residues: CASSLVGVSYNEQFF.

This chain's CDR3 is CASRDILAGIYNEQFF. CDR3 coding DNA: TGTGCCAGCAGGGATATTCTAGCGGGGATCTACAATGAGCAGTTCTTC. The V gene is TRBV2, the J gene TRBJ2-1; TRBD2 aligns across 9 bases. Unmatched junction bases numbered 9, after V lost 6 bases and J lost 3 bases. Germline assignment: CDR1 SNHLY and CDR2 FYNNEI. This CDR3 spans 16 amino acids.

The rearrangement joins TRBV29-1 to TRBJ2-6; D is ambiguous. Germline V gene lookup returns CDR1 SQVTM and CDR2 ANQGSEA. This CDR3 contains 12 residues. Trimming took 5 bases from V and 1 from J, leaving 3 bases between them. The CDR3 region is CSVYSGANVLTF. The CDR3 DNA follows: TGCAGCGTTTATTCTGGGGCCAACGTCCTGACTTTC.

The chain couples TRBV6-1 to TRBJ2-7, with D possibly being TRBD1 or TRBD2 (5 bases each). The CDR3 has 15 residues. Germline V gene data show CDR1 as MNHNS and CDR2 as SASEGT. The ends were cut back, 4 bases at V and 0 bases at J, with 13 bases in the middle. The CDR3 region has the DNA TGTGCCAGCAGTGGGAGCGGACAAAACTCCTACGAGCAGTACTTC. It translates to CASSGSGQNSYEQYF.

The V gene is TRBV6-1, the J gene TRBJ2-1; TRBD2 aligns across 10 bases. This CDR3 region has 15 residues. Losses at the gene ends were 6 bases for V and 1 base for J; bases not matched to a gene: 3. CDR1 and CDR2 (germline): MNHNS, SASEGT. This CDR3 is CASRDSGRSYNEQFF. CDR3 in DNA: TGTGCCAGCAGGGATAGCGGGAGGTCCTACAATGAGCAGTTCTTC.

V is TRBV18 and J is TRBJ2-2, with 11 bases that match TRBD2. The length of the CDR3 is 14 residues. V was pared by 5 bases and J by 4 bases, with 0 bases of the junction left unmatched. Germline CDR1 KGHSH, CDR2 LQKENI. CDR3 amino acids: CASSGTSGTGELFF. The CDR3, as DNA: TGTGCCAGCTCAGGGACTAGCGGCACCGGGGAGCTGTTTTTT.

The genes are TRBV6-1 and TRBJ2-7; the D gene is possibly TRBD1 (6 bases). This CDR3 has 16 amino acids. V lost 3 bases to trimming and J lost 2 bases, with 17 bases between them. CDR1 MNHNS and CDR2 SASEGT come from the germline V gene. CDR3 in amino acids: CASSDAIRTDAYEQYF. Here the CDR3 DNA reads TGTGCCAGCAGTGACGCCATCCGGACAGACGCCTACGAGCAGTACTTC.

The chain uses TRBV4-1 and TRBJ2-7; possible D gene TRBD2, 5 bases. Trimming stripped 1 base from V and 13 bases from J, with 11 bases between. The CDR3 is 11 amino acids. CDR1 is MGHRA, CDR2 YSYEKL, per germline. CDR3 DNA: TGCGCCAGCAGCCAAGGGCTAGCAAGATACTTC. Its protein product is CASSQGLARYF.

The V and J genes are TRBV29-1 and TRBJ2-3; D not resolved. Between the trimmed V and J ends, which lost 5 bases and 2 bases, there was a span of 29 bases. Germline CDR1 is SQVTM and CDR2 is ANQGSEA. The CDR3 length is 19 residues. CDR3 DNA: TGCAGCGTTTTCCCGAGCCGGGCCCCCTTTTATTCTCACACAGATACGCAGTATTTT. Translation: CSVFPSRAPFYSHTDTQYF.

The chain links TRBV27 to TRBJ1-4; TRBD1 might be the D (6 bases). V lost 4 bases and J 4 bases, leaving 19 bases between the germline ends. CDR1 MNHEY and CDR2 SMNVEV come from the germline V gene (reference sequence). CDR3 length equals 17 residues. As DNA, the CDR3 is TGTGCCAGCAGTTCTTTTCGAGAGGGGGGGATTAATGAAAAACTGTTTTTT. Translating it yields CASSSFREGGINEKLFF.

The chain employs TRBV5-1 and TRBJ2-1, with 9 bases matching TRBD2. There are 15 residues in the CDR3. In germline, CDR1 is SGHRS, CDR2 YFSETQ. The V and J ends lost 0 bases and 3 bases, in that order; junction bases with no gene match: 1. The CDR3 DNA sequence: TGCGCCAGCAGCTTGGGACTAGCGGTCTACAATGAGCAGTTCTTC. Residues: CASSLGLAVYNEQFF.

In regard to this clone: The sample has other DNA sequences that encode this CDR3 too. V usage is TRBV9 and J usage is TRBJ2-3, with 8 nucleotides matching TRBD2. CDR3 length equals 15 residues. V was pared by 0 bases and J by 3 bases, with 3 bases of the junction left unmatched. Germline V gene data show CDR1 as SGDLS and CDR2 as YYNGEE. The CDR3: CASSVAGGNTDTQYF. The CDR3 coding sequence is TGTGCCAGCAGCGTAGCGGGGGGGAATACAGATACGCAGTATTTT.

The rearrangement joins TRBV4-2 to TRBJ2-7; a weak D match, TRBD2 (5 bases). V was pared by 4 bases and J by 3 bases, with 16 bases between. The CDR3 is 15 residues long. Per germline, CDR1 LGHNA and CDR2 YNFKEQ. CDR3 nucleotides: TGTGCCAGCAGCCCCTCGGGCGGGCGAAGCTACGAGCAGTACTTC. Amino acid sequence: CASSPSGGRSYEQYF.

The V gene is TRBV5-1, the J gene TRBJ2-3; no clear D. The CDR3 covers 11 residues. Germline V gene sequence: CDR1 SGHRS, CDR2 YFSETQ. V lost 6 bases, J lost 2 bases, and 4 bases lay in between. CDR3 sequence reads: CASKVTDTQYF. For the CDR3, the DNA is TGCGCCAGCAAGGTCACAGATACGCAGTATTTT.

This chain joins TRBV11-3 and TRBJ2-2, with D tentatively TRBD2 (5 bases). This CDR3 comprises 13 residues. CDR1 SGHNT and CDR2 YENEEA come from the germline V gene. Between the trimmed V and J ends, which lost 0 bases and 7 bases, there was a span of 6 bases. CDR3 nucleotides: TGTGCCAGCAGCTTAGAAGGACTCGGGGAGCTGTTTTTT. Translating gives CASSLEGLGELFF.

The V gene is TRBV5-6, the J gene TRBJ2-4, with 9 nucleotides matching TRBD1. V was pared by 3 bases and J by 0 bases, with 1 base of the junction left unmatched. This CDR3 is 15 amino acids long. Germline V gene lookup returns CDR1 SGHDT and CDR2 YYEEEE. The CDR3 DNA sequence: TGTGCCAGCAGCTACAGGGGGCTAGCCAAAAACATTCAGTACTTC. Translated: CASSYRGLAKNIQYF.

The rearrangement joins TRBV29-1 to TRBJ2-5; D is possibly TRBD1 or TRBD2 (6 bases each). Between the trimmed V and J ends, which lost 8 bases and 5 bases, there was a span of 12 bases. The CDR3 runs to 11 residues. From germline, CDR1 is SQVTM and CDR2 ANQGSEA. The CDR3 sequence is CSLRGRETQYF. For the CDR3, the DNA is TGCAGCCTAAGGGGGAGGGAGACCCAGTACTTC.

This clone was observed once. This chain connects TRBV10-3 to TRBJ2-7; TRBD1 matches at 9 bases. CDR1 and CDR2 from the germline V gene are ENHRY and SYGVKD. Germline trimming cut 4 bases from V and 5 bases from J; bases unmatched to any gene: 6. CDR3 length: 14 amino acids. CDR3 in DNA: TGTGCCATCAGTGCGGGGACAGGGAGTGACGAGCAGTACTTC. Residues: CAISAGTGSDEQYF.

This CDR3 is CASSQGHKETQYF. The CDR3 coding sequence is TGCGCCAGCAGCCAGGGACACAAAGAGACCCAGTACTTC. This chain links TRBV4-1 with TRBJ2-5; D might be TRBD1 (6 bases). Trimming pared 3 bases from V and 3 bases from J, leaving 8 bases between. The germline CDR1 and CDR2 sequences are MGHRA and YSYEKL. The CDR3 is 13 amino acids.

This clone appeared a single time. CDR3 coding DNA: TGCAGCGTTGAAAGCGGACCCCAGGTAGAGACCCAGTACTTC. As protein: CSVESGPQVETQYF. This rearrangement joins TRBV29-1 to TRBJ2-5, with D possibly being TRBD2 (5 bases). V shed 2 bases and J shed 4 bases, with 14 bases lying between them. This CDR3 comprises 14 residues. In germline, CDR1 is SQVTM, CDR2 ANQGSEA.